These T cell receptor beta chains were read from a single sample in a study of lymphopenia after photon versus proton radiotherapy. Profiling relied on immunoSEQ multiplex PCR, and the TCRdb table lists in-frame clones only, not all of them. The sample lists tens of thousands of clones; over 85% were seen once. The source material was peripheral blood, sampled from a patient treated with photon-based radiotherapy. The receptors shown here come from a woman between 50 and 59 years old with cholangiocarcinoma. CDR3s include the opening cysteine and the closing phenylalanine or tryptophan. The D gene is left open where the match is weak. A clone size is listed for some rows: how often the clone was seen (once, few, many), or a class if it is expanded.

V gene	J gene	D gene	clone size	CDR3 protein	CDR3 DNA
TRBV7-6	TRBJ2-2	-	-	CASSLVSGELFF	TGTGCCAGCAGCTTAGTGTCCGGGGAGCTGTTTTTT
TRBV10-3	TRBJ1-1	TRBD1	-	CAIRTGSDTEAFF	TGTGCCATCCGGACAGGGTCGGACACTGAAGCTTTCTTT
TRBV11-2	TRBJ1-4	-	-	CASSSQGGLLFF	TGTGCCAGCAGCTCCCAGGGAGGTTTACTGTTTTTT
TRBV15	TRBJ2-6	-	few	CATSPQAAGYGANVLTF	TGTGCCACCAGCCCTCAGGCCGCAGGCTATGGGGCCAACGTCCTGACTTTC
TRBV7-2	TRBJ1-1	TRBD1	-	CASSPPGQGLEAFF	TGTGCCAGCAGCCCGCCCGGACAGGGTTTGGAAGCTTTCTTT
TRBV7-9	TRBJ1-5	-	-	CASSGRGNQPQHF	TGTGCCAGCAGCGGAAGAGGCAATCAGCCCCAGCATTTT
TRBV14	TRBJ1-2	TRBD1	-	CASSLDRGHYGYTF	TGTGCCAGCAGCCTGGACAGGGGGCACTATGGCTACACCTTC
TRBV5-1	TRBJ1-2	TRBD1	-	CASSNPDRAGRGYTF	TGCGCCAGCAGCAATCCAGACAGGGCAGGAAGGGGCTACACCTTC
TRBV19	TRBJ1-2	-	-	CASSINTDVGYTF	TGTGCCAGTAGTATTAATACAGACGTTGGCTACACCTTC
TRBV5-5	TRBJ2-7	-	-	CASSLGPGRSYEQYF	TGTGCCAGCAGCTTGGGGCCCGGGCGGAGTTACGAGCAGTACTTC
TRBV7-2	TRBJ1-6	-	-	CASSLDLGGLDSPLHF	TGTGCCAGCAGCTTAGATCTGGGCGGCCTCGACTCACCCCTCCACTTT
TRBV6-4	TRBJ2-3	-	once	CASSDSDSDTQYF	TGTGCCAGCAGTGACTCGGACAGCGATACGCAGTATTTT
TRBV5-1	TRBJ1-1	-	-	CASSLERQKGEAFF	TGCGCCAGCAGCTTGGAGAGACAGAAGGGTGAAGCTTTCTTT
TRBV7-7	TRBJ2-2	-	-	CASSLERVGELFF	TGTGCTAGCAGCTTAGAACGCGTCGGGGAGCTGTTTTTT
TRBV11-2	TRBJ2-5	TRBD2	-	CASSLAEGGLAGQETQYF	TGTGCCAGCAGCTTAGCAGAGGGGGGACTAGCGGGCCAAGAGACCCAGTACTTC
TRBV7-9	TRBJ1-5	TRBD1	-	CASSLALQGAGNQPQHF	TGTGCCAGCAGCTTAGCGCTTCAGGGGGCAGGCAATCAGCCCCAGCATTTT
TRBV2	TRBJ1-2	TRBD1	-	CASSPEDRYGYTF	TGTGCCAGCAGCCCCGAGGACAGGTATGGCTACACCTTC